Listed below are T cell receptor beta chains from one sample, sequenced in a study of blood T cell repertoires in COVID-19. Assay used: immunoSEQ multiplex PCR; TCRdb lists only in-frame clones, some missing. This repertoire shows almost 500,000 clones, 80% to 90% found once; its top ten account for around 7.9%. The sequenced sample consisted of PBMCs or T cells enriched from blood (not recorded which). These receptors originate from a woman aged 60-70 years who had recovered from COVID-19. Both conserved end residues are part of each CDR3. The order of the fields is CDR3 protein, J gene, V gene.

CDR3aa: CASSRAGGNEQFF
j_gene: TRBJ2-1
v_gene: TRBV25-1

CDR3aa: CASSLTPGGSEQFF
j_gene: TRBJ2-1
v_gene: TRBV9

CDR3aa: CASRPLLQETQYF
j_gene: TRBJ2-5
v_gene: TRBV5-6

CDR3aa: CASSPQDRSTDTQYF
j_gene: TRBJ2-3
v_gene: TRBV19

CDR3aa: CASSLRQDTYEQYF
j_gene: TRBJ2-7
v_gene: TRBV5-4

CDR3aa: CASSLPGEGGYTF
j_gene: TRBJ1-2
v_gene: TRBV5-4

CDR3aa: CASINGQWGGYTF
j_gene: TRBJ1-2
v_gene: TRBV21-1

CDR3aa: CASRTSKNIQYF
j_gene: TRBJ2-4
v_gene: TRBV6-5

CDR3aa: CASSLSQTGELFF
j_gene: TRBJ2-2
v_gene: TRBV7-9

CDR3aa: CASSPLLDREGEQFF
j_gene: TRBJ2-1
v_gene: TRBV18

CDR3aa: CASSRLAGRGTDTQYF
j_gene: TRBJ2-3
v_gene: TRBV27

CDR3aa: CAISQNSDTEAFF
j_gene: TRBJ1-1
v_gene: TRBV10-3

CDR3aa: CASSIGQGYGYTF
j_gene: TRBJ1-2
v_gene: TRBV19

CDR3aa: CASTQDREANYGYTF
j_gene: TRBJ1-2
v_gene: TRBV7-2

CDR3aa: CASTMTTNTEAFF
j_gene: TRBJ1-1
v_gene: TRBV19

CDR3aa: CASSIASFSGGRTDTQYF
j_gene: TRBJ2-3
v_gene: TRBV19

CDR3aa: CASTGVHPTDTQYF
j_gene: TRBJ2-3
v_gene: TRBV4-2

CDR3aa: CATSREEVYGYTF
j_gene: TRBJ1-2
v_gene: TRBV15

CDR3aa: CASSPTDRNTEAFF
j_gene: TRBJ1-1
v_gene: TRBV6-5

CDR3aa: CASSKNPSGSPKETQYF
j_gene: TRBJ2-5
v_gene: TRBV21-1

CDR3aa: CASNPGLAGDTGELFF
j_gene: TRBJ2-2
v_gene: TRBV23-1

CDR3aa: CASSLAGSWENTIYF
j_gene: TRBJ1-3
v_gene: TRBV5-1

CDR3aa: CASSLKTDNEQFF
j_gene: TRBJ2-1
v_gene: TRBV5-1

CDR3aa: CATRTVWPNYGYTF
j_gene: TRBJ1-2
v_gene: TRBV24-1

CDR3aa: CATSDSQVPTNQPQHF
j_gene: TRBJ1-5
v_gene: TRBV24-1

CDR3aa: CSVVRAYEQYF
j_gene: TRBJ2-7
v_gene: TRBV29-1

CDR3aa: CASSRTGLETNSPLHF
j_gene: TRBJ1-6
v_gene: TRBV7-7

CDR3aa: CASSQPGGPGTQYF
j_gene: TRBJ2-5
v_gene: TRBV6-6

CDR3aa: CASSLEEQNNEQFF
j_gene: TRBJ2-1
v_gene: TRBV5-1

CDR3aa: CAISVYVDRSQPQHF
j_gene: TRBJ1-5
v_gene: TRBV10-3

CDR3aa: CASRFSGVGYGYTF
j_gene: TRBJ1-2
v_gene: TRBV5-1

CDR3aa: CATSETGTGINQPQHF
j_gene: TRBJ1-5
v_gene: TRBV24-1

CDR3aa: CASSQDGTSGVYEQYF
j_gene: TRBJ2-7
v_gene: TRBV3-1/TRBV3-2